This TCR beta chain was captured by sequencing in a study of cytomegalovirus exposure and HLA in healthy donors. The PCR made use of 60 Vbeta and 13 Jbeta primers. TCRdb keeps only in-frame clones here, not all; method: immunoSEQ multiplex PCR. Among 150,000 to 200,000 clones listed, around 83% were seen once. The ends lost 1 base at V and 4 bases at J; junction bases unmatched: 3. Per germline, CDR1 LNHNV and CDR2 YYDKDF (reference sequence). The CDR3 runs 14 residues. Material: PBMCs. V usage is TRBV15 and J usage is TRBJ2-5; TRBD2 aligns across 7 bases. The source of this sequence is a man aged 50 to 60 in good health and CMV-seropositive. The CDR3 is CATSRGGGGETQYF. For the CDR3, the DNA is TGTGCCACCAGCAGAGGGGGGGGTGGAGAGACCCAGTACTTC. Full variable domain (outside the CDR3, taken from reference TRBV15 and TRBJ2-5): DAMVIQNPRYQVTQFGKPVTLSCSQTLNHNVMYWYQQKSSQAPKLLFHYYDKDFNNEADTPDNFQSRRPNTSFCFLDIRSPGLGDTAMYLCATSRGGGGETQYFGPGTRLLVL.